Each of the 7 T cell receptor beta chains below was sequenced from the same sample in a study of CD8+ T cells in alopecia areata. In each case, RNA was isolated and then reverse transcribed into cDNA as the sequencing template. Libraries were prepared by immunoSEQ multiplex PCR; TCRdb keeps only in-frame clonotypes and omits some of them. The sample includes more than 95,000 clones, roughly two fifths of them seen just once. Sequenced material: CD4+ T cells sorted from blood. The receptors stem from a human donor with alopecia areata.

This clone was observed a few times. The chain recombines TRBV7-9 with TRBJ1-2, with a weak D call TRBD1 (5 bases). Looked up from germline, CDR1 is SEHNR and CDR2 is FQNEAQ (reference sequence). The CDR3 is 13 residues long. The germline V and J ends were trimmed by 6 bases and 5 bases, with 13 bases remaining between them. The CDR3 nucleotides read TGTGCCAGCAGATCCGGGACGGCATATGGCTACACCTTC. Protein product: CASRSGTAYGYTF.

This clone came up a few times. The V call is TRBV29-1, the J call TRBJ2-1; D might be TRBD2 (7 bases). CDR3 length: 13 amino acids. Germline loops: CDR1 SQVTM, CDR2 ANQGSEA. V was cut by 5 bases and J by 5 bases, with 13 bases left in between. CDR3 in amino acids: CSVSKGGNNEQFF. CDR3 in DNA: TGCAGCGTTTCAAAGGGGGGGAACAATGAGCAGTTCTTC.

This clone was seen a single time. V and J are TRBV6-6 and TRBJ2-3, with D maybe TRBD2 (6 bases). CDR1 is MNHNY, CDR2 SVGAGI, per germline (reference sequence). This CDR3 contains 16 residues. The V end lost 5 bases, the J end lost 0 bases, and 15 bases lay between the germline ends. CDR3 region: CASSNFAGISTDTQYF. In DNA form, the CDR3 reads TGTGCCAGCAGTAACTTCGCGGGGATTAGCACAGATACGCAGTATTTT.

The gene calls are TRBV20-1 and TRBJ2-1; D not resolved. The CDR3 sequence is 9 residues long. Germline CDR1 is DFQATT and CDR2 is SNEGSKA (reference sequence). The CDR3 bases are TGCAGCCGATTTCCTGAGCAGTTCTTC. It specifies CSRFPEQFF.

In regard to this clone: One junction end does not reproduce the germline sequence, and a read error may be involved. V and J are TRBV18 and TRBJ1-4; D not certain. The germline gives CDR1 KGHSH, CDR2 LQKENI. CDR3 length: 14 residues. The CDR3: CASSPRVAAPHLSF. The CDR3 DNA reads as TGTGCCAGCTCACCACGCGTGGCCGCGCCTCACTTATCATTT.

DNA for the CDR3: TGTGCCAGCACTGTAGGCCATCCTCTAGCGGGAGGAGGGGAGACCCAGTACTTC. It yields the protein CASTVGHPLAGGGETQYF. The V gene is TRBV28, the J gene TRBJ2-5; 11 bases are shared with TRBD2. Trimming at V came to 7 bases and at J to 5 bases, leaving 18 bases not matched to a gene. Germline CDR1 is MDHEN and CDR2 is SYDVKM. The CDR3 sequence is 18 residues long.

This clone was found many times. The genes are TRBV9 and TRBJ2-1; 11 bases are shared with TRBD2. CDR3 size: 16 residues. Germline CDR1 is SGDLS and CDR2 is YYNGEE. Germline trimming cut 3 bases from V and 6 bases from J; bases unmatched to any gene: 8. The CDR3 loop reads CASSDNPGTSGNEQFF. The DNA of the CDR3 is TGTGCCAGCAGCGACAATCCCGGGACTAGCGGCAATGAGCAGTTCTTC. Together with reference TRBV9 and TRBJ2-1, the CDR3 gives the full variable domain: DSGVTQTPKHLITATGQRVTLRCSPRSGDLSVYWYQQSLDQGLQFLIQYYNGEERAKGNILERFSAQQFPDLHSELNLSSLELGDSALYFCASSDNPGTSGNEQFFGPGTRLTVL.